The entry that follows covers one T cell receptor (beta chain) sequence. Antigen specificity is unknown. Patients had blood sampled at baseline and again on cycle 4 day 1 and cycle 7 day 1. Between the trimmed V and J ends, which lost 0 bases and 4 bases, there was a span of 13 bases. Germline V gives CDR1 GTSNPN, CDR2 SVGIG (reference sequence). The CDR3 has 16 amino acids. This sample is drawn from a study of OX40 agonist ivuxolimab in advanced cancers. Looking at the study overall: At doses from 0.01 to 10 mg/kg, patients were given intravenous ivuxolimab every 2 weeks. Prior checkpoint blockade (anti-PD-1, anti-PD-L1 or anti-CTLA-4) was permitted; approximately 41% had it.

Overall study findings and caveats: Blood T cells, both CD4+ and CD8+, expanded clonally by week 6 at 0.1 to 3.0 mg/kg.

Produced via immunoSEQ multiplex PCR; TCRdb's table is partial and in-frame only. The profile shows roughly 46,000 clones, around nine tenths of them singletons. The chain couples TRBV30 to TRBJ2-6; D gene ambiguous. This receptor was identified in an adult with an advanced solid tumor such as melanoma, head and neck, liver or kidney cancer. The material sequenced was CD4+ or CD8+ T cells sorted from blood, taken in a trial of the OX40 agonist ivuxolimab. For the CDR3, the DNA is TGTGCCTGGAGTGTACTGGGGTCGACCGGGGCCAACGTCCTGACTTTC. It specifies CAWSVLGSTGANVLTF.